The clone carrying this T cell receptor (beta chain) was seen once. The antigen remains undetermined. This CDR3 has 14 residues. These data originate in a study of shared clonotypes between healthy human individuals. Background on the study: Each donor's CD4 naive and CD4 memory cells filled three plates apiece, CD8 naive two, and CD8 memory one. General study findings and limits: Across subsets, estimated richness was generally greater for naive than for memory populations. Among non-shared clonotypes, generation probabilities were lower than among those shared by all four donors.

Several immunoSEQ 96-well plates shared each subset's DNA, each plate a replicate. Libraries were prepared by immunoSEQ multiplex PCR; TCRdb keeps only in-frame clonotypes and omits some of them. The profile shows approximately 1,000,000 clones, 60% to 85% of them singletons. The receptor was isolated from a man between 18 and 35 years old in good health. Some clones in this sample may be carry-over from other donors' samples. The specimen sequenced was memory CD4+ T cells from PBMCs. Stated subset: CD45RA-negative fraction. V and J are TRBV21-1 and TRBJ2-1; the D call in the table, TRBD2, was not verified against the DNA. TRBV21-1 is a listed pseudogene. CDR3 sequence reads: CASSAGDLGNEQFF. The DNA for the CDR3 is TGTGCCAGCAGCGCCGGGGATCTGGGGAATGAGCAGTTCTTC.